The 20 T cell receptor beta chains presented below share a single source sample, sequenced in a study of T cells in Graves' hyperthyroidism and ophthalmopathy. The source material, RNA transcripts, was used to amplify TCR beta CDR3 regions. During a first-round RT-PCR of the TCR CDR3, the HTBI primer set was used. Using its own MiXCR run on the multiplex PCR reads, TCRdb lists one record per CDR3 protein. The table shows roughly 420,000 distinct CDR3 sequences, with approximately 14% occurring only once. The sample was blood. These receptors came from a woman between 18 and 29 years old with Graves' hyperthyroidism.

The rearrangement uses TRBV20-1 and TRBJ2-4, with 12 bases fitting TRBD1. The germline V gene encodes CDR1 DFQATT and CDR2 SNEGSKA (reference sequence). Losses at the gene ends were 2 bases for V and 1 base for J; bases not matched to a gene: 12. The CDR3 consists of 19 residues. This CDR3 is CSARPRGTGGAGAKNIQYF. DNA for the CDR3: TGCAGTGCTAGACCTAGAGGGACAGGGGGCGCGGGGGCCAAAAACATTCAGTACTTC.

About this clonotype itself: A much larger clone sits a single nucleotide away, making a read error possible. The V call is TRBV12-3 or TRBV12-4, the J call TRBJ2-1, with D unclear. The tail of the sequence fits TRBJ2-7 better, so the J call may be wrong. This CDR3 is built from 13 residues. The CDR3 nucleotides read TGTGCCAGCAGTTTGTGGAGTAACAATGAGCAGTACTTC. It yields the protein CASSLWSNNEQYF.

This clonotype has at least ten counts. V and J are TRBV20-1 and TRBJ2-3; D perhaps matches TRBD1 (6 bases). Trimming removed 4 bases from V and 2 bases from J, with 10 bases in between. Germline CDR1 reads DFQATT; CDR2 reads SNEGSKA (reference sequence). This CDR3 has 13 amino acids. The CDR3: CSATGQTTDTQYF. The CDR3 bases are TGCAGTGCTACTGGACAGACCACAGATACGCAGTATTTT.

This chain connects TRBV6-5 to TRBJ2-3; D possibly corresponds to TRBD2 (6 bases). CDR3 length: 14 residues. From germline, CDR1 is MNHEY and CDR2 SVGAGI. Between the trimmed V and J ends, which lost 2 bases and 4 bases, there was a span of 10 bases. The CDR3 nucleotides read TGTGCCAGCAGTTACGGGTTAGCGGCAGATACGCAGTATTTT. Translating gives CASSYGLAADTQYF.

In this sample, this clonotype turned up a few times. The chain has TRBV9 and TRBJ2-4, with 8 bases matching TRBD2. Germline V CDR1 and CDR2: SGDLS, YYNGEE. V lost 6 bases to trimming and J lost 4 bases; unmatched junction nucleotides: 6. The CDR3 length is 14 residues. In DNA, the CDR3 is TGTGCCAGCAACCGCGGGGGGACGAAAAACATTCAGTACTTC. It encodes CASNRGGTKNIQYF.

The sample holds many counts of this clonotype. This sequence joins TRBV7-2 and TRBJ2-7, with 7 bases matching TRBD1. Germline V gives CDR1 SGHTA, CDR2 FQGNSA. The CDR3 totals 15 residues. Losses at the gene ends were 3 bases for V and 1 base for J; bases not matched to a gene: 6. The CDR3 reads CASSFPYRGSYEQYF. CDR3 nucleotide sequence: TGTGCCAGCAGCTTCCCCTACAGGGGTTCCTACGAGCAGTACTTC.

This clonotype was detected only a few times. This chain uses TRBV6-2 or TRBV6-3 with TRBJ1-1; D is ambiguous. Germline CDR1 reads MNHEY; CDR2 reads SVGEGT. V was shortened by 1 base and J by 5 bases, with 5 bases between the two germline ends. This CDR3 contains 12 residues. CDR3 in amino acids: CASSYWPTEAFF. CDR3 nucleotides: TGTGCCAGCAGTTACTGGCCAACTGAAGCTTTCTTT.

This clonotype was counted ten times or more. The V call is TRBV7-2, the J call TRBJ2-3; D assignment may be TRBD1 or TRBD2 (5 bases each). CDR1 is SGHTA, CDR2 FQGNSA, per germline. V was shortened by 1 base and J by 4 bases, with 9 bases between the two germline ends. The CDR3 loop spans 14 amino acids. The CDR3 sequence: CASSLGQGADTQYF. CDR3 DNA sequence: TGTGCCAGCAGCTTAGGGCAGGGAGCAGATACGCAGTATTTT. Together with reference TRBV7-2 and TRBJ2-3, the CDR3 gives the full variable domain: GAGVSQSPSNKVTEKGKDVELRCDPISGHTALYWYRQSLGQGLEFLIYFQGNSAPDKSGLPSDRFSAERTGGSVSTLTIQRTQQEDSAVYLCASSLGQGADTQYFGPGTRLTVL.

A few counts support this clonotype. The chain recombines TRBV27 with TRBJ2-1, with TRBD2 identical over 12 bases. CDR1 MNHEY and CDR2 SMNVEV come from the germline V gene (reference sequence). CDR3 length equals 17 residues. Unmatched junction bases numbered 7, after V lost 4 bases and J lost 3 bases. CDR3 sequence reads: CASSSHMGLAGYNEQFF. The CDR3 region has the DNA TGTGCCAGCAGTTCACATATGGGACTAGCGGGCTACAATGAGCAGTTCTTC.

V and J are TRBV19 and TRBJ2-7; D is undetermined. This CDR3 spans 13 amino acids. V lost 4 bases, J lost 0 bases, and 7 bases lay in between. Germline V lookup: CDR1 LNHDA, CDR2 SQIVND (reference sequence). Written as DNA, the CDR3 is TGTGCCAGTAGTACCGATTCCTCCTACGAGCAGTACTTC. As protein: CASSTDSSYEQYF.

In this sample, this clonotype turned up many times. This rearrangement joins TRBV5-1 to TRBJ1-1; D may be TRBD1 (5 bases). CDR3 size: 14 residues. V was pared by 4 bases and J by 1 base, with 11 bases between. Germline CDR1 is SGHRS and CDR2 is YFSETQ. The CDR3 region has the DNA TGCGCCAGCAGCCCCTCGGGGGGGAACACTGAAGCTTTCTTT. Translation gives CASSPSGGNTEAFF.

This clonotype was observed many times. The chain couples TRBV7-2 to TRBJ2-3; TRBD2 aligns across 15 bases. The CDR3 length is 16 residues. The germline CDR1 and CDR2 sequences are SGHTA and FQGNSA. V was pared by 4 bases and J by 4 bases, with 3 bases of the junction left unmatched. Here the CDR3 reads CASSWTSGGASDTQYF. In nucleotides, the CDR3 is TGTGCCAGCAGCTGGACTAGCGGGGGGGCCTCAGATACGCAGTATTTT.

The chain carries TRBV3-1 and TRBJ2-7; 7 nucleotides agree with TRBD2. This CDR3 contains 18 residues. Trimming at V came to 3 bases and at J to 3 bases, leaving 17 bases not matched to a gene. CDR1 LGHDT and CDR2 YNNKEL come from the germline V gene (reference sequence). CDR3: CASSQFKPGAGSSYEQYF. As DNA, the CDR3 is TGTGCCAGCAGCCAGTTCAAGCCGGGAGCGGGGAGTAGCTACGAGCAGTACTTC.

This clonotype was seen many times. The chain links TRBV2 to TRBJ2-3; 11 nucleotides line up with TRBD1. Germline loops: CDR1 SNHLY, CDR2 FYNNEI. The CDR3 extends over 15 amino acids. The ends lost 4 bases at V and 6 bases at J; junction bases unmatched: 6. CDR3 in amino acids: CASSGDRGFPDTQYF. CDR3 in DNA: TGTGCCAGCAGTGGGGACAGGGGGTTCCCCGATACGCAGTATTTT.

Many counts were recorded for this clonotype. The rearrangement uses TRBV6-1 and TRBJ1-1; perhaps TRBD1 as D (5 bases). CDR1 is MNHNS and CDR2 is SASEGT in the germline V gene. The CDR3 totals 12 residues. V lost 5 bases and J 7 bases, leaving 11 bases between the germline ends. The CDR3 DNA reads as TGTGCCAGCAGTTCTACGACAGTTGAAGCTTTCTTT. It is translated as CASSSTTVEAFF.

In this sample, this clonotype turned up many times. The chain carries TRBV6-5 and TRBJ2-1, with D perhaps matching TRBD2 (5 bases). The CDR3 totals 15 residues. Deletions cut 2 bases from V and 7 bases from J, with 15 bases between. The germline V gene encodes CDR1 MNHEY and CDR2 SVGAGI. The CDR3 spells CASSYLGVSGNEQFF. CDR3 coding DNA: TGTGCCAGCAGTTACCTCGGGGTCAGCGGAAATGAGCAGTTCTTC.

This clonotype was detected only once. The J gene is TRBJ1-1, the V gene TRBV19, with D possibly TRBD1 on 6 matching bases. Trimming removed 5 bases at V and 7 bases at J, with 11 bases between. Germline CDR1 LNHDA, CDR2 SQIVND (reference sequence). CDR3 length equals 12 residues. The chain's CDR3 is CASSGMGHEAFF. Written as DNA, the CDR3 is TGTGCCAGTAGTGGGATGGGACATGAAGCTTTCTTT.

This clonotype was seen only a few times. V is TRBV7-2 and J is TRBJ2-1; TRBD2 is a possible D gene (7 bases). The germline gives CDR1 SGHTA, CDR2 FQGNSA. The ends were cut back, 7 bases at V and 10 bases at J, with 23 bases in the middle. This CDR3 contains 15 residues. CDR3 in amino acids: CASTQSRGGAYEQFF. DNA of the CDR3: TGTGCCAGCACCCAATCCCGAGGGGGGGCTTACGAGCAGTTCTTC. Drawing the rest from reference TRBV7-2 and TRBJ2-1, the complete variable domain is GAGVSQSPSNKVTEKGKDVELRCDPISGHTALYWYRQSLGQGLEFLIYFQGNSAPDKSGLPSDRFSAERTGGSVSTLTIQRTQQEDSAVYLCASTQSRGGAYEQFFGPGTRLTVL.

This clonotype came up many times. This chain links TRBV4-1 with TRBJ1-1; perhaps TRBD1 as D (5 bases). Trimming removed 4 bases from V and 3 bases from J, with 24 bases in between. CDR3 size: 18 residues. Germline lookup yields CDR1 MGHRA and CDR2 YSYEKL. The CDR3 is CASSLQDGVFGWDTEAFF. The CDR3 DNA reads TGCGCCAGCAGCCTACAGGACGGGGTTTTCGGCTGGGACACTGAAGCTTTCTTT.

About this clonotype: A much bigger clone sits one base away, suggesting this may be a read error. V usage is TRBV6-2 or TRBV6-3 and J usage is TRBJ2-3, with unresolved D. The CDR3 contains 15 residues. Germline values: CDR1 MNHEY, CDR2 SVGEGT. The CDR3 DNA is TGTGCCAGCAGTTACTCGGAACTTAGCACAGATACGCGGTATTTT. Translating it yields CASSYSELSTDTRYF.